This T cell receptor beta chain was profiled in a study of CD8 T cells in Susac syndrome. Random hexamers were used to reverse transcribe the RNA input (roughly 0.5 to 1 ug). With immunoSEQ multiplex PCR, TCR beta CDR3 was amplified across 54 Vbeta and 13 Jbeta. Each CDR3 protein is one row after TCRdb ran MiXCR on the immunoSEQ multiplex PCR reads. Among some 130,000 distinct CDR3 sequences, 95% were seen once, and the ten largest hold 0.18%. Germline CDR1 and CDR2: SGHRS and YFSETQ. The CDR3 totals 14 residues. J gave up 14 bases and V 7 bases, and 15 bases lay outside the gene matches. A remark on this clonotype: Its target is unknown.

Findings and limits, study-wide: Susac CD8+ cells expanded clonally the most in TEMRA cells and in active patients.

The sample was CD8+ T cells from PBMCs. The chain is built from TRBV5-1 and TRBJ2-1, with 10 bases that match TRBD1. This TCR was recovered from a human donor with Susac syndrome. The CDR3 reads CASLILTRGTGEFF. In DNA, the CDR3 is TGCGCCAGCCTCATCCTAACCCGGGGGACAGGGGAGTTCTTC.